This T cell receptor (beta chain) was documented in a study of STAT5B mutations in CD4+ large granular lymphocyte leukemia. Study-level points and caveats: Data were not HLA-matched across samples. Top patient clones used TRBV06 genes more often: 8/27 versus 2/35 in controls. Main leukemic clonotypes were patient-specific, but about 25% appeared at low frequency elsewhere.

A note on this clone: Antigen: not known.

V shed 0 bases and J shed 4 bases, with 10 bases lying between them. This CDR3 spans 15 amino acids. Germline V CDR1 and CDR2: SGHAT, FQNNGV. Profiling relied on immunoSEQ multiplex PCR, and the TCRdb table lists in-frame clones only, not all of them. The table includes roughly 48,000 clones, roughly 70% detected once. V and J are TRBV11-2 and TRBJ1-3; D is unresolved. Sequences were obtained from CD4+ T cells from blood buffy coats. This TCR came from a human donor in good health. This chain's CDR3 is CASSLDMGAGNTIYF. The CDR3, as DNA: TGTGCCAGCAGCTTAGACATGGGCGCCGGAAACACCATATATTTT. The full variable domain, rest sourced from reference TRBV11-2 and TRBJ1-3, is EAGVAQSPRYKIIEKRQSVAFWCNPISGHATLYWYQQILGQGPKLLIQFQNNGVVDDSQLPKDRFSAERLKGVDSTLKIQPAKLEDSAVYLCASSLDMGAGNTIYFGEGSWLTVV.